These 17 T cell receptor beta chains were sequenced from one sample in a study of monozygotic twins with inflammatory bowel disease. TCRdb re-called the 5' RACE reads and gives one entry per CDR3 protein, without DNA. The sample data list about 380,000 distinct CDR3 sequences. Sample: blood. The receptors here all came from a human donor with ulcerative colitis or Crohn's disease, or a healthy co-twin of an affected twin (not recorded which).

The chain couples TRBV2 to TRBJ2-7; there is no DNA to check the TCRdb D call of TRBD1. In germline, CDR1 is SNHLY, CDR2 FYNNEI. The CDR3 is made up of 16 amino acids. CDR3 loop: CASSDRPRQGGYEQYF.

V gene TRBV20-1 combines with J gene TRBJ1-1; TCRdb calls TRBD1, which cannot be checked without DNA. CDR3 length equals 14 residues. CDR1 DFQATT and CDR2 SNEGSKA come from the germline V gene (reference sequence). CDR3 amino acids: CSARPPGGRTEAFF.

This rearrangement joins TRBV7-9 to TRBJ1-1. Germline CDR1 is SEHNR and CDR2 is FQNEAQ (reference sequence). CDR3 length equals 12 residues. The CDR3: CASSQANTEAFF.

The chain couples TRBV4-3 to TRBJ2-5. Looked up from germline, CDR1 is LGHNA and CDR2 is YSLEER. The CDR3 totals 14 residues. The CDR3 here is CASSQDGLEETQYF.

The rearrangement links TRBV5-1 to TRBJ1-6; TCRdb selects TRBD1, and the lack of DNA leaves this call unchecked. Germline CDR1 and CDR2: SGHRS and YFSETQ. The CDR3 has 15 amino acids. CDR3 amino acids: CASSLVGDGSSPLHF.

The CDR3 loop is CASSQGGETYEQYF. The V call is TRBV3-1, the J call TRBJ2-7; there is no DNA to check the TCRdb D call of TRBD1. The CDR3 loop spans 14 amino acids. Germline V CDR1 and CDR2: LGHDT, YNNKEL (reference sequence).

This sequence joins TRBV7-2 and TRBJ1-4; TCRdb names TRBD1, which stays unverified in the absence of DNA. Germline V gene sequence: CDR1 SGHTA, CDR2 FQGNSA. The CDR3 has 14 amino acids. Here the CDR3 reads CASRPTGINEKLFF.

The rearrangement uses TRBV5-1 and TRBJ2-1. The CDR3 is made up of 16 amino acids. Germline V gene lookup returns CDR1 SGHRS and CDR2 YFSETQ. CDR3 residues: CASSLVAGTYYNEQFF. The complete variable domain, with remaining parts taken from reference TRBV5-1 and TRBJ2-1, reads KAGVTQTPRYLIKTRGQQVTLSCSPISGHRSVSWYQQTPGQGLQFLFEYFSETQRNKGNFPGRFSGRQFSNSRSEMNVSTLELGDSALYLCASSLVAGTYYNEQFFGPGTRLTVL.

CDR3 region: CASSQDGGRVGTGNYEQYF. The chain carries TRBV4-1 and TRBJ2-7; with no DNA, the TCRdb D assignment of TRBD2 cannot be verified. CDR1 is MGHRA, CDR2 YSYEKL, per germline. The CDR3 length is 19 residues.

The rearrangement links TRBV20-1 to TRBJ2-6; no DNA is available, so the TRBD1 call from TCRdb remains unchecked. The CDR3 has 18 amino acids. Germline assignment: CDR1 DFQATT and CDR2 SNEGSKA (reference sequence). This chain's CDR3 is CSARDRDRASNGANVLTF.

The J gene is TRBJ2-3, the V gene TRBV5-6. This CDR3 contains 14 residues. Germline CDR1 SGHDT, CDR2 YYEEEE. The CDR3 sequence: CASSLPQSGDTQYF.

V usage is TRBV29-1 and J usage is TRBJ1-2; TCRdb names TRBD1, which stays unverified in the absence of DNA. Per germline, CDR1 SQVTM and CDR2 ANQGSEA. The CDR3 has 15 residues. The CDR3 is CSVEDYGQLGDGYTF.

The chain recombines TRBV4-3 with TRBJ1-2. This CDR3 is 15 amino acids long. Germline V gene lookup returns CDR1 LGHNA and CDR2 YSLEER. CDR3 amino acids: CASSRERLGSDGYTF.

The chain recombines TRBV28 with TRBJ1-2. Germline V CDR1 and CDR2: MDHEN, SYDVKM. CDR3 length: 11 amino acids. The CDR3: CASSSRRGYTF.

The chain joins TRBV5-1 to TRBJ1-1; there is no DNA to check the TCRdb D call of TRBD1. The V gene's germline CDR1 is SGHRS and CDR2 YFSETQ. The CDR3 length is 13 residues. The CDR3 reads CASSDGQAAEAFF.

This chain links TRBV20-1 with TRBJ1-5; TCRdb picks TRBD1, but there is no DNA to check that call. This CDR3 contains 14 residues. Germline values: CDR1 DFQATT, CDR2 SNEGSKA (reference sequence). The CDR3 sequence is CSARDRDMIQPQHF.

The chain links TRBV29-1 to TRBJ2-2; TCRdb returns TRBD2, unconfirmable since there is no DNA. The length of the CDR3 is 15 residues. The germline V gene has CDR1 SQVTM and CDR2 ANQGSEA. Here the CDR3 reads CSVEDLGGYTGELFF.